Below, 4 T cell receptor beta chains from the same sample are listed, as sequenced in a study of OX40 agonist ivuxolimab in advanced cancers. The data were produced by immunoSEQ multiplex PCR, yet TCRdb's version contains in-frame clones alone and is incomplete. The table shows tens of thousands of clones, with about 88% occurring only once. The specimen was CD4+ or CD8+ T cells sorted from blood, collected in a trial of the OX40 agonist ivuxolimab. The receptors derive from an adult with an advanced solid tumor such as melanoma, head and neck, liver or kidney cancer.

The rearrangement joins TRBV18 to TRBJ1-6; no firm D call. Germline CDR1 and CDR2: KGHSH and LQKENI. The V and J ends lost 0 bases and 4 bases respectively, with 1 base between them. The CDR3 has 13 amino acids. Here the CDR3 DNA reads TGTGCCAGCTCACCACCATATAATTCACCCCTCCACTTT. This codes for CASSPPYNSPLHF.

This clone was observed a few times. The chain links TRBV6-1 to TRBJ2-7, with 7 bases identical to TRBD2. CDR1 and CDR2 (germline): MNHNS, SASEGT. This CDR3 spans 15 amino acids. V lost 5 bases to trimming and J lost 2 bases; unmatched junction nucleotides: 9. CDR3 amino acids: CASSTNLSGAYEQYF. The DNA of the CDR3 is TGTGCCAGCAGTACAAACTTAAGCGGGGCCTACGAGCAGTACTTC.

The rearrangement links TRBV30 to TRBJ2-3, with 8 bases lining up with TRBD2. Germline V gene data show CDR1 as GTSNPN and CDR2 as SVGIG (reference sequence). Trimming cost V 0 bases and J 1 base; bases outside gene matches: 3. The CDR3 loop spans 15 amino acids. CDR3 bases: TGTGCCTGGAGTGTGACGGGAGGGGGCACAGATACGCAGTATTTT. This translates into CAWSVTGGGTDTQYF.

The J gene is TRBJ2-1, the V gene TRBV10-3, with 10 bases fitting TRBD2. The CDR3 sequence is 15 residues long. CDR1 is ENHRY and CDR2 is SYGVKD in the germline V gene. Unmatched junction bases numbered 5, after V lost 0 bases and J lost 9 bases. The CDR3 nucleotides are TGTGCCATCAGTGAGTCTATTAGCGGGAGGATTGAGCAGTTCTTC. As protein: CAISESISGRIEQFF.